These 23 T cell receptor beta chains came from one sample sequenced in a study of cytomegalovirus exposure and HLA in healthy donors. The PCR was carried out with 60 Vbeta primers and 13 Jbeta primers. Here immunoSEQ multiplex PCR was the method, and the copy in TCRdb shows in-frame clones only, minus some. The sample has about 140,000 clones; 82% are singletons. The sequencing input was PBMCs. These receptors all stem from a woman aged 50 to 65 in good health and CMV-seropositive.

The V and J genes are TRBV5-4 and TRBJ1-5; 10 nucleotides match TRBD1. This CDR3 spans 13 amino acids. Germline V CDR1 and CDR2: SGHNT, YYREEE (reference sequence). V dropped 8 bases and J dropped 10; count of bases not matched to a gene: 9. The CDR3 DNA is TGTGCCAGTGCTCCCGGGACAGGGGCTCCCCAGCATTTT. It specifies CASAPGTGAPQHF.

V is TRBV6-5 and J is TRBJ2-7; TRBD1 agrees at 12 bases. Per germline, CDR1 MNHEY and CDR2 SVGAGI. The CDR3 length is 15 residues. Trimming at V came to 5 bases and at J to 7 bases, leaving 9 bases not matched to a gene. CDR3 DNA sequence: TGTGCCAGCAGTCCTGGGACAGGGGGCGCGAGAGAGCAGTACTTC. Its translation is CASSPGTGGAREQYF.

The chain employs TRBV6-5 and TRBJ2-7; 8 positions agree with TRBD2. V lost 4 bases to trimming and J lost 3 bases; unmatched junction nucleotides: 2. This CDR3 has 13 amino acids. Germline V gives CDR1 MNHEY, CDR2 SVGAGI. CDR3 sequence (DNA): TGTGCCAGCAGTTCGGGACTAGACTACGAGCAGTACTTC. Protein product: CASSSGLDYEQYF.

The J gene is TRBJ1-6, the V gene TRBV27; the D gene is possibly TRBD1 (5 bases). The V end lost 4 bases, the J end lost 3 bases, and 10 bases lay between the germline ends. This CDR3 contains 15 residues. Per germline, CDR1 MNHEY and CDR2 SMNVEV (reference sequence). CDR3 in DNA: TGTGCCAGCAGTTACGGGGGAAGCTATAATTCACCCCTCCACTTT. Its protein product is CASSYGGSYNSPLHF.

The chain couples TRBV19 to TRBJ2-6, with unresolved D. The CDR3 is 14 amino acids. In germline, CDR1 is LNHDA, CDR2 SQIVND (reference sequence). Trimming pared 10 bases from V and 4 bases from J, leaving 14 bases between. The CDR3 here is CATRRFAGANVLTF. The CDR3 nucleotides read TGTGCCACCCGGCGGTTTGCGGGGGCCAACGTCCTGACTTTC. The variable domain in full, completed from reference TRBV19 and TRBJ2-6, reads DGGITQSPKYLFRKEGQNVTLSCEQNLNHDAMYWYRQDPGQGLRLIYYSQIVNDFQKGDIAEGYSVSREKKESFPLTVTSAQKNPTAFYLCATRRFAGANVLTFGAGSRLTVL.

This clone was observed once. The V and J genes are TRBV10-1 and TRBJ2-5, with 12 positions matching TRBD1. Gene TRBJ2-7 matches the end of the DNA better, so the J call may be wrong. The germline gives CDR1 WNHNN, CDR2 SYGVQD (reference sequence). The CDR3 has 15 amino acids. The CDR3 bases are TGCGCCAGCAGTGTACCGGGACAGGGGGCCTCCGAGCAGTACTTC. The encoded protein is CASSVPGQGASEQYF.

V is TRBV28 and J is TRBJ2-3, with D possibly matching TRBD2 (6 bases). Germline values: CDR1 MDHEN, CDR2 SYDVKM. The CDR3 covers 18 residues. V lost 5 bases and J lost 3, with 24 bases in between. CDR3 residues: CASSARPVGGVGTDTQYF. The DNA of the CDR3 is TGTGCCAGCAGTGCCCGTCCGGTGGGGGGAGTGGGGACAGATACGCAGTATTTT.

The chain uses TRBV18 and TRBJ2-7; possibly TRBD1 for D (6 bases). Trimming shortened V by 1 base and J by 3 bases, and 16 bases separated the two germline ends. CDR1 is KGHSH and CDR2 is LQKENI in the germline V gene. This CDR3 contains 16 residues. The CDR3 nucleotides are TGTGCCAGCTCACCACGGGGGAAGACGACAGGCTACGAGCAGTACTTC. As protein: CASSPRGKTTGYEQYF.

This rearrangement joins TRBV6-5 to TRBJ2-4; TRBD1 aligns across 7 bases. CDR1 MNHEY and CDR2 SVGAGI come from the germline V gene. The CDR3 totals 15 residues. Trimming cost V 2 bases and J 1 base; bases outside gene matches: 2. CDR3 residues: CASSYTGEAKNIQYF. In nucleotides, the CDR3 is TGTGCCAGCAGTTACACAGGGGAGGCCAAAAACATTCAGTACTTC.

This chain connects TRBV28 to TRBJ2-3, with 11 bases aligning to TRBD2. Germline values: CDR1 MDHEN, CDR2 SYDVKM. The CDR3 runs to 14 residues. V gave up 8 bases and J gave up 7 bases; unmatched junction bases: 8. The CDR3 nucleotides read TGTGCCAGCGTCCCCGGGACTAGCGGTTATACGCAGTATTTT. Translation gives CASVPGTSGYTQYF.

The CDR3 nucleotides read TGTGCCAGCAGCGTAGCGGGGAGGGCCTTGTTCAATGAGCAGTTCTTC. Amino acids: CASSVAGRALFNEQFF. The genes are TRBV9 and TRBJ2-1; 7 bases line up with TRBD2. With 0 bases clipped from V and 6 bases from J, the junction kept 9 bases outside the gene matches. This CDR3 has 16 residues. Germline V lookup: CDR1 SGDLS, CDR2 YYNGEE.

The chain recombines TRBV30 with TRBJ1-1; no clear D. Germline CDR1 GTSNPN, CDR2 SVGIG (reference sequence). The germline V and J ends were trimmed by 4 bases and 1 base, with 4 bases remaining between them. The CDR3 has 11 amino acids. Here the CDR3 reads CAWMRNTEAFF. The CDR3 DNA reads TGTGCCTGGATGCGGAACACTGAAGCTTTCTTT.

The CDR3 region has the DNA TGTGCCAGCAGTCCCGGGACTAGGGGGAGGCATGAGCAGTTCTTC. It encodes CASSPGTRGRHEQFF. The chain recombines TRBV5-8 with TRBJ2-1; TRBD2 matches at 8 bases. With 5 bases clipped from V and 8 bases from J, the junction kept 12 bases outside the gene matches. Per the germline V gene, CDR1 is SGHTS and CDR2 is YDEGEE. This CDR3 is built from 15 residues. Filled out from reference TRBV5-8 and TRBJ2-1, the complete variable domain reads EAGVTQSPTHLIKTRGQQATLRCSPISGHTSVYWYQQALGLGLQFLLWYDEGEERNRGNFPPRFSGRQFPNYSSELNVNALELEDSALYLCASSPGTRGRHEQFFGPGTRLTVL.

The V gene is TRBV10-3, the J gene TRBJ1-5; the D is unclear. Germline CDR1 is ENHRY and CDR2 is SYGVKD. The CDR3 is made up of 13 amino acids. The V end lost 2 bases, the J end lost 5 bases, and 7 bases lay between the germline ends. The CDR3 here is CAISEGSYQPQHF. Written as DNA, the CDR3 is TGTGCCATCAGTGAGGGGAGCTATCAGCCCCAGCATTTT.

This clone was detected only a few times. This chain connects TRBV5-1 to TRBJ2-1; D is possibly TRBD2 (5 bases). Germline CDR1 SGHRS, CDR2 YFSETQ. V lost 4 bases and J lost 13, with 21 bases in between. The CDR3 covers 14 residues. The CDR3 loop reads CASSGLEPHGGQFF. The CDR3 DNA is TGCGCCAGCAGCGGGTTAGAACCCCATGGAGGACAGTTCTTC.

The V call is TRBV6-1, the J call TRBJ1-4; 7 bases fit TRBD1. Losses at the gene ends were 6 bases for V and 8 bases for J; bases not matched to a gene: 6. This CDR3 is built from 13 residues. Germline lookup yields CDR1 MNHNS and CDR2 SASEGT. The CDR3 loop is CASRQTGWEKLFF. The DNA for the CDR3 is TGTGCCAGCAGGCAGACAGGGTGGGAAAAACTGTTTTTT.

The chain is built from TRBV10-3 and TRBJ1-2, with D possibly TRBD1 on 5 matching bases. This CDR3 is 14 amino acids long. Trimming cost V 4 bases and J 4 bases, with 13 bases left between them. Per the germline V gene, CDR1 is ENHRY and CDR2 is SYGVKD. CDR3 coding DNA: TGTGCCATCAGTGCGTTTCAGGGCAGCTATGGCTACACCTTC. This codes for CAISAFQGSYGYTF.

The chain carries TRBV5-4 and TRBJ1-1, with 7 nucleotides matching TRBD1. The CDR3 is 15 amino acids. CDR1 is SGHNT and CDR2 is YYREEE in the germline V gene (reference sequence). Losses at the gene ends were 0 bases for V and 1 base for J; bases not matched to a gene: 3. The CDR3 sequence: CASSLAGQTNTEAFF. CDR3 nucleotides: TGTGCCAGCAGCTTGGCGGGACAGACGAACACTGAAGCTTTCTTT.

The V gene is TRBV6-4, the J gene TRBJ2-2, with D possibly TRBD1 on 5 matching bases. This CDR3 comprises 16 residues. Deletions cut 5 bases from V and 2 bases from J, with 15 bases between. From germline, CDR1 is MRHNA and CDR2 SNTAGT. The CDR3 here is CASSIGQRPNTGELFF. CDR3 sequence (DNA): TGTGCCAGCAGTATCGGACAAAGGCCCAACACCGGGGAGCTGTTTTTT.

The chain couples TRBV7-3 to TRBJ1-1, with 7 positions matching TRBD1. Trimming took 0 bases from V and 7 from J; bases not matched to a gene: 2. Per the germline V gene, CDR1 is SGHTA and CDR2 is FQGTGA. The CDR3 is 13 amino acids. The CDR3 loop is CASSLTGGSEAFF. DNA for the CDR3: TGTGCCAGCAGCTTAACAGGGGGCAGTGAAGCTTTCTTT. Complete variable domain (other parts from reference TRBV7-3 and TRBJ1-1): GAGVSQTPSNKVTEKGKYVELRCDPISGHTALYWYRQSLGQGPEFLIYFQGTGAADDSGLPNDRFFAVRPEGSVSTLKIQRTERGDSAVYLCASSLTGGSEAFFGQGTRLTVV.

The gene calls are TRBV27 and TRBJ2-7; TRBD1 aligns across 10 bases. Trimming removed 2 bases from V and 0 bases from J; junction bases left unmatched: 10. CDR1 MNHEY and CDR2 SMNVEV come from the germline V gene (reference sequence). The CDR3 totals 18 residues. In nucleotides, the CDR3 is TGTGCCAGCAGTTTACAGGGACAGGGGAGGTATTTCTCCTACGAGCAGTACTTC. This gives the protein CASSLQGQGRYFSYEQYF.

CDR3 bases: TGTGCCAGCAGTTTCTATGTCACGAACACTGAAGCTTTCTTT. Amino acid sequence: CASSFYVTNTEAFF. The chain carries TRBV27 and TRBJ1-1, with D unclear. Deletions cut 3 bases from V and 1 base from J, with 9 bases between. Germline V gene data show CDR1 as MNHEY and CDR2 as SMNVEV (reference sequence). CDR3 length: 14 residues.

The chain is built from TRBV7-2 and TRBJ1-1; D remains ambiguous. CDR3 length: 14 amino acids. Germline V gene data show CDR1 as SGHTA and CDR2 as FQGNSA. V was trimmed by 2 bases and J by 1 base, leaving 8 bases between them. The CDR3 DNA reads as TGTGCCAGCAGCTTAACCCCCAGGAACACTGAAGCTTTCTTT. This gives the protein CASSLTPRNTEAFF.